These 20 T cell receptor beta chains came from one sample sequenced in a study of blood T cell repertoires in COVID-19. Assay: immunoSEQ multiplex PCR; the TCRdb copy retains only in-frame clones and omits some. The sample lists 250,000 to 350,000 clones, about four fifths occurring once. Sequencing was carried out using peripheral blood. These receptors originate from a human donor with COVID-19, enrolled during active disease. The donor label of this sample is uncertain.

The chain combines TRBV10-3 with TRBJ2-1; a weak D match, TRBD1 (5 bases). This CDR3 is 15 amino acids long. Germline V gene data show CDR1 as ENHRY and CDR2 as SYGVKD. Trimming pared 3 bases from V and 2 bases from J, leaving 11 bases between. The CDR3 region is CAISETREAYNEQFF. The CDR3 nucleotides are TGTGCCATCAGTGAAACCAGGGAAGCCTACAATGAGCAGTTCTTC.

This chain links TRBV20-1 with TRBJ1-2; no clear D. CDR3 size: 13 residues. Trimming took 3 bases from V and 1 from J, leaving 9 bases between them. CDR1 is DFQATT, CDR2 SNEGSKA, per germline (reference sequence). In nucleotides, the CDR3 is TGCAGTGCTAGTCCGGGGATTAACTATGGCTACACCTTC. It is translated as CSASPGINYGYTF.

This chain links TRBV5-1 with TRBJ1-1; no clear D gene. The V gene lost 3 bases and the J gene lost 4 bases, with 13 bases spanning the gap. Germline-derived CDR1 and CDR2 are SGHRS and YFSETQ. The length of the CDR3 is 14 residues. Here the CDR3 DNA reads TGCGCCAGCAGCTCCCTAGGAGGTGGCACTGAAGCTTTCTTT. It specifies CASSSLGGGTEAFF.

This chain uses TRBV5-1 with TRBJ1-1; 8 bases are shared with TRBD1. The length of the CDR3 is 16 residues. Germline CDR1 and CDR2: SGHRS and YFSETQ. The ends lost 4 bases at V and 4 bases at J; junction bases unmatched: 12. The CDR3 protein is CASSGTGGLVATEAFF. DNA for the CDR3: TGCGCCAGCAGCGGAACAGGGGGTTTAGTCGCCACTGAAGCTTTCTTT.

The chain carries TRBV13 and TRBJ2-5, with 8 bases that match TRBD2. After removal of 0 bases from V and 4 bases from J, the junction contained 13 bases not matched to a gene. CDR1 and CDR2 (germline): PRHDT, FYEKMQ (reference sequence). The CDR3 totals 18 residues. The DNA for the CDR3 is TGTGCCAGCAGCTTAGGAAAGAGCGGGAGTGCCGTCGGAGAGACCCAGTACTTC. Its translation: CASSLGKSGSAVGETQYF.

This chain joins TRBV18 and TRBJ1-5, with 11 bases that match TRBD1. This CDR3 contains 15 residues. CDR1 KGHSH and CDR2 LQKENI come from the germline V gene. V lost 6 bases, J lost 7 bases, and 8 bases stayed unmatched. The CDR3 DNA follows: TGTGCCAGCTCCCTCGGGACAGGGGGTTTACAGCCCCAGCATTTT. It yields the protein CASSLGTGGLQPQHF.

The gene calls are TRBV12-3 or TRBV12-4 and TRBJ2-1; a weak D match, TRBD2 (6 bases). Trimming cost V 3 bases and J 13 bases, with 13 bases left between them. The CDR3 is 12 residues long. The CDR3 protein is CASSFPPSAQFF. The CDR3 DNA reads as TGTGCCAGCAGTTTCCCCCCTAGCGCCCAGTTCTTC.

CDR3 sequence: CATSPQDRSGDEQYF. In nucleotides, the CDR3 is TGTGCCACCAGCCCCCAGGACAGGTCCGGAGACGAGCAGTACTTC. The V gene is TRBV15, the J gene TRBJ2-7, with 7 bases that match TRBD1. J gave up 5 bases and V 5 bases, and 12 bases lay outside the gene matches. The germline gives CDR1 LNHNV, CDR2 YYDKDF (reference sequence). The CDR3 spans 15 residues.

This clone showed up just a few times. This chain links TRBV28 with TRBJ2-2, with 8 bases aligning to TRBD1. Germline V gene lookup returns CDR1 MDHEN and CDR2 SYDVKM. The CDR3 sequence is 18 residues long. V was pared by 6 bases and J by 3 bases, with 15 bases of the junction left unmatched. The CDR3 DNA reads TGTGCCAGCAGCTGGGACAGGAGGGCTGCCTCTTACACCGGGGAGCTGTTTTTT. Translating gives CASSWDRRAASYTGELFF.

This chain links TRBV5-1 with TRBJ2-7, with 8 positions matching TRBD1. V gave up 4 bases and J gave up 5 bases; unmatched junction bases: 5. The CDR3 spans 13 residues. The germline V gene encodes CDR1 SGHRS and CDR2 YFSETQ. Here the CDR3 DNA reads TGCGCCAGCAGCCCCGGACAGGGCCACGAGCAGTACTTC. It encodes CASSPGQGHEQYF.

Only one count was recorded for this clone. The rearrangement uses TRBV6-6 and TRBJ1-6; D not certain. CDR3 size: 11 residues. Germline CDR1 is MNHNY and CDR2 is SVGAGI (reference sequence). Trimming removed 4 bases at V and 8 bases at J, with 3 bases between. The CDR3 here is CASSSYSPLHF. CDR3 nucleotide sequence: TGTGCCAGCAGTTCGTATTCACCCCTCCACTTT.

The chain is built from TRBV27 and TRBJ2-3, with 11 bases matching TRBD2. The CDR3 contains 16 residues. Germline V gene lookup returns CDR1 MNHEY and CDR2 SMNVEV (reference sequence). Germline trimming cut 6 bases from V and 5 bases from J; bases unmatched to any gene: 10. The CDR3 nucleotides read TGTGCCAGCAGGCATAACTCCGGGACTAGCGGAGATACGCAGTATTTT. This translates into CASRHNSGTSGDTQYF.

This clone was seen just once. This chain uses TRBV7-2 with TRBJ2-1; a weak D match, TRBD2 (6 bases). This CDR3 is built from 15 residues. Germline CDR1 reads SGHTA; CDR2 reads FQGNSA. Trimming cost V 5 bases and J 10 bases, with 21 bases left between them. The CDR3 loop is CASSPRGLPIGEQFF. CDR3 nucleotide sequence: TGTGCCAGCAGCCCGCGGGGACTGCCCATTGGGGAGCAGTTCTTC.

V is TRBV27 and J is TRBJ1-5; 8 bases are a match to TRBD1. This CDR3 has 14 residues. Germline V gene data show CDR1 as MNHEY and CDR2 as SMNVEV (reference sequence). With 3 bases clipped from V and 5 bases from J, the junction kept 3 bases outside the gene matches. The CDR3 DNA reads as TGTGCCAGCAGTTTGACGGACAGGGATCAGCCCCAGCATTTT. This codes for CASSLTDRDQPQHF.

The rearrangement uses TRBV10-3 and TRBJ2-3; D not resolved. V lost 5 bases to trimming and J lost 4 bases, with 10 bases between them. The CDR3 totals 13 residues. Per the germline V gene, CDR1 is ENHRY and CDR2 is SYGVKD. The CDR3 is CAISWSEADTQYF. In nucleotides, the CDR3 is TGTGCCATCAGTTGGTCCGAGGCAGATACGCAGTATTTT.

The chain couples TRBV5-1 to TRBJ1-4, with 12 bases that match TRBD1. V shed 4 bases, J shed 6 bases, and the junction held 4 bases outside the gene matches. The CDR3 spans 15 residues. CDR1 and CDR2 (germline): SGHRS, YFSETQ. The CDR3 is CASSRDRGQDEKLFF. As DNA, the CDR3 is TGCGCCAGCAGCCGGGACAGGGGGCAAGATGAAAAACTGTTTTTT.

The J gene is TRBJ2-2, the V gene TRBV11-2; possibly TRBD1 for D (6 bases). CDR3 length: 17 amino acids. Germline V gene sequence: CDR1 SGHAT, CDR2 FQNNGV. Trimming removed 3 bases from V and 2 bases from J, with 16 bases in between. The DNA for the CDR3 is TGTGCCAGCAGCTTTTCGACAGGCAACCAAAACACCGGGGAGCTGTTTTTT. This sequence encodes CASSFSTGNQNTGELFF.

This clone was counted a single time. The J gene is TRBJ2-7, the V gene TRBV28; 7 bases fit TRBD2. The CDR3 consists of 14 residues. From germline, CDR1 is MDHEN and CDR2 SYDVKM. V gave up 6 bases and J gave up 6 bases; unmatched junction bases: 11. CDR3 residues: CASSSRDYGSEQYF. Written as DNA, the CDR3 is TGTGCCAGCAGCTCCCGGGACTATGGGAGCGAGCAGTACTTC.

The chain has TRBV2 and TRBJ2-5; 12 positions match TRBD2. CDR1 and CDR2 (germline): SNHLY, FYNNEI. The CDR3 is made up of 15 amino acids. Germline trimming cut 8 bases from V and 1 base from J; bases unmatched to any gene: 5. Here the CDR3 reads CASGRLAGAQETQYF. The CDR3 bases are TGTGCCAGCGGAAGACTAGCGGGAGCCCAAGAGACCCAGTACTTC.

The chain combines TRBV29-1 with TRBJ1-5; maybe TRBD1 (5 bases). Per the germline V gene, CDR1 is SQVTM and CDR2 is ANQGSEA. Trimming left V 4 bases short and J 0 bases short, with 16 bases between. This CDR3 is built from 16 residues. Here the CDR3 DNA reads TGCAGCGTTGGGGGGGGGACGGTGTATAGCAATCAGCCCCAGCATTTT. Residues: CSVGGGTVYSNQPQHF.